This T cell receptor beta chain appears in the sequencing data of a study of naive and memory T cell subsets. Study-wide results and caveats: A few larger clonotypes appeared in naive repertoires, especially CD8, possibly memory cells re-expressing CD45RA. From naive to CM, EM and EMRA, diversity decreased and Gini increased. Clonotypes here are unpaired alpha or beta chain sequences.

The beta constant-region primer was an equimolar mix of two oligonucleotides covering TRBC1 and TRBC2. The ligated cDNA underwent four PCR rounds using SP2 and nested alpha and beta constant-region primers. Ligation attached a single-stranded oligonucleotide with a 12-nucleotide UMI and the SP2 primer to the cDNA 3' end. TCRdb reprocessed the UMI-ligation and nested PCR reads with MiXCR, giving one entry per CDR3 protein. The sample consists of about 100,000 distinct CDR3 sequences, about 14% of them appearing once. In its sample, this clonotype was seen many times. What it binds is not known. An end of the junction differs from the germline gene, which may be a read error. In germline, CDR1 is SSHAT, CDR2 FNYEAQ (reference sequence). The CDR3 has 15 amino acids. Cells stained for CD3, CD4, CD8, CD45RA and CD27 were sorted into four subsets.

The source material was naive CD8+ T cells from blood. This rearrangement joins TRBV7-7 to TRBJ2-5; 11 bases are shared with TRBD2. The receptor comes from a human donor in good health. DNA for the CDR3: TGTGCTAGCAGCTCACAGACTAGCGGGATTGAGACCCAGTACTTC. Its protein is CASSSQTSGIETQYF.